This TCR beta chain appears in the sequencing data of a study of T-cell memory formation after mild COVID-19 (dated by TCRdb to the early 2020s). Study-wide context: Most TCR sequence clusters were specific to one of the two donors. T-cell clones expanding and contracting after mild COVID-19 in a couple of donors were tracked by longitudinal TCRalpha and TCRbeta repertoire sequencing. Two young, previously healthy adult volunteers, one female and one male, were included in the cohort. Overall study outcomes, separate from this receptor: The study covered only two mild cases, and larger cohorts including severe cases with pre-infection samples were considered necessary. Some responding clones were detected in pre-infection memory, which suggested that pre-existing cross-reactive memory T cells had joined the SARS-CoV-2 response. Clones contracting from day 15 to 85 had balanced CD4/CD8 phenotypes, while a second wave expanding from day 15 to 37 was biased towards CD4+. Contracting CD4+ clones were located mainly in the CM and EM memory subsets, whereas CD8+ clones were found to be enriched in EMRA. The second-wave clones that peaked on day 37 were not confirmed to be SARS-CoV-2 specific.

Ficoll-Paque density gradient centrifugation was used to isolate PBMCs. This clonotype was found a few times. Its antigen has not been determined. No qualities accompany the bases; no much larger clone lies one base away. Sequencing used an Illumina NovaSeq 6000. TCRalpha and TCRbeta cDNA libraries were built by 5'RACE with constant-segment primers, adding sample barcodes and unique molecular identifiers. RNA was extracted from every sample with Trizol reagent. Libraries were amplified in two PCR steps, with a second sample barcode and Illumina TruSeq adapters added in the second step. The libraries were sequenced on an Illumina NovaSeq using 2 x 150 bp paired-end reads. The source study handled its data this way. Reads were demultiplexed and collapsed into UMI-guided consensus sequences with migec v1.2.7. With mixcr v2.1.11, UMI consensuses were aligned to TRA and TRB V and J templates and assembled into clonotypes. A clonotype was counted as expanded or contracted only when both edgeR and NoisET called the clonotype significant, with the noise models trained on biological replicates. For edgeR calls, the thresholds were a false discovery rate-adjusted p below 0.01 and a log2 fold-change of 1. As an exploratory analysis of dynamics, PCA with hierarchical clustering was applied to max-normalized trajectories of the 1000 most abundant clonotypes. Separately sequenced CD4+ and CD8+ repertoires were used to assign a CD4 or CD8 phenotype to each responding clone. The public sequencing data were trimmed at Q25 with fastp and processed into clonotypes with MiXCR by TCRdb, which kept only in-frame beta chains. Every distinct CDR3 protein forms one entry, paired with its most common genes and DNA. These V and J calls rely on TCRdb rather than the paper's analysis. Within this sample are under 250,000 distinct CDR3 sequences, with around 25% of them counted one time only. The ten largest make up 10% to 12% of the sample.

As encoded in the germline V gene, CDR1 is SGHDN while CDR2 is FVKESK. Cut back by 4 bases and 8 bases, the V and J ends lie 11 bases apart. The CDR3 starts with the cysteine, ends with the phenylalanine, and has 12 residues. The entry retains the CDR3 DNA only, 36 bases that are in frame from base 1. The sample comprised PBMCs or a T cell subset sorted from them (not recorded which). This chain is built from TRBV14 and TRBJ1-2; the D gene remains uncertain. The clonotype comes from an adult woman who had mild COVID-19 (a few samples of this study predate the infection). The sample titles of this study are shuffled in the database, so cell type and time point are left out; the donor was told from shared clones. Here the CDR3 is given as CASSPWGGGYTF. The DNA is as follows: TGTGCCAGCAGCCCCTGGGGTGGCGGCTACACCTTC.